This T cell receptor (beta chain) derives from a study of Graves' ophthalmopathy and Graves' hyperthyroidism. The study, taken as a whole, reports: The authors also found most expanded thyroid clonotypes above 0.001 frequency in blood.

Amplifying from RNA transcripts, the study obtained TCR beta CDR3 regions. An initial RT-PCR round employing HTBI primers preceded a second-round multiplex PCR. MiXCR, applied by TCRdb to the multiplex PCR reads, yields one record per CDR3 protein. The repertoire includes around 660,000 distinct CDR3 sequences, roughly 41% of them detected once, and more than 3% sits in the top ten. Excluded were patients with other autoimmune diseases, uncontrolled infections, pregnancy or lactation. Isolation of PBMCs was performed using 9.5 to 10 ml of fresh peripheral blood. Worth noting for this clonotype: Its antigen is unknown.

The TCR originated in an adult man with Graves' ophthalmopathy. The source material was peripheral blood.

Here the CDR3 reads CSAVGSVAGLYEQYF. CDR3 bases: TGCAGCGCCGTCGGATCGGTAGCGGGATTATACGAGCAGTACTTC. The chain joins TRBV29-1 to TRBJ2-7, with 8 positions matching TRBD2. V shed 7 bases, J shed 4 bases, and the junction held 15 bases outside the gene matches. This CDR3 is built from 15 residues. The germline CDR1 and CDR2 sequences are SQVTM and ANQGSEA.